These 9 T cell receptor beta chains were all obtained from the same sample, sequenced in a study of beta chain features in type 1 diabetes. Points from the study as a whole: People with Type 1 diabetes carried modestly yet significantly shorter TCRB CDR3s in all four CD4+ subsets.

The entirety of the isolated RNA underwent reverse transcription, so expressed TCRB transcripts were sequenced. Sequenced by immunoSEQ multiplex PCR; TCRdb stores in-frame clones only, minus some. The table lists 640,000 or so clones, 10% to 15% of them singletons. These receptors lack a known antigen. Sequencing used naive CD4+ T cells from blood. All receptors come from a man aged 18 to 29 with type 1 diabetes.

This clone was seen a few times. The chain employs TRBV14 and TRBJ1-2, with D maybe TRBD1 (5 bases). Germline V gene lookup returns CDR1 SGHDN and CDR2 FVKESK. This CDR3 is 16 amino acids long. The V end was cut by 1 base, the J end by 8 bases, with 20 bases between. Here the CDR3 DNA reads TGTGCCAGCAGCCAAGGCCCGGGGGAAAATTTCGGAGGCTACACCTTC. This encodes CASSQGPGENFGGYTF.

This clone was counted only a few times. J is TRBJ1-2 and V is TRBV9; weak D call: TRBD1 (5 bases). The CDR3 totals 14 residues. Trimming left V 4 bases short and J 2 bases short, with 12 bases between. CDR1 SGDLS and CDR2 YYNGEE come from the germline V gene. Written as DNA, the CDR3 is TGTGCCAGCAGCTTCCCGGGGCGAAACTATGGCTACACCTTC. It is translated as CASSFPGRNYGYTF.

Note on this clone: The same CDR3 also results from other DNA sequences found in this sample. The chain joins TRBV6-6 to TRBJ1-2; no firm D call. The CDR3 consists of 12 residues. CDR1 is MNHNY, CDR2 SVGAGI, per germline (reference sequence). With 5 bases removed from V and 4 bases from J, the gap between germline ends came to 8 bases. The CDR3 region is CASSPGSYGYTF. In DNA form, the CDR3 reads TGTGCCAGCAGTCCCGGGTCCTATGGCTACACCTTC.

This clone showed up just a few times. The chain employs TRBV27 and TRBJ1-2; TRBD1 is a possible D gene (5 bases). Trimming cost V 5 bases and J 0 bases, with 16 bases left between them. Germline CDR1 and CDR2: MNHEY and SMNVEV (reference sequence). The CDR3 covers 16 residues. The CDR3 sequence is CASSPLLGASNYGYTF. The DNA for the CDR3 is TGTGCCAGCAGTCCCCTCTTAGGGGCCTCTAACTATGGCTACACCTTC.

This clone was seen a few times. The genes are TRBV9 and TRBJ1-1; D not resolved. V shed 2 bases and J shed 1 base, with 9 bases lying between them. The CDR3 is 14 amino acids. The germline CDR1 and CDR2 sequences are SGDLS and YYNGEE. The CDR3 nucleotides are TGTGCCAGCAGCGTCGAACGGGAGAACACTGAAGCTTTCTTT. Protein product: CASSVERENTEAFF.

This rearrangement joins TRBV9 to TRBJ2-3; 8 bases line up with TRBD1. The germline gives CDR1 SGDLS, CDR2 YYNGEE. The CDR3 length is 15 residues. After removal of 4 bases from V and 2 bases from J, the junction contained 6 bases not matched to a gene. CDR3 protein: CASSTHRGTTDTQYF. CDR3 sequence (DNA): TGTGCCAGCAGCACCCACAGGGGGACCACAGATACGCAGTATTTT.

The CDR3 reads CASSYSAARMDTEAFF. CDR3 sequence (DNA): TGTGCCAGCAGTTACTCAGCAGCCCGTATGGACACTGAAGCTTTCTTT. This sequence joins TRBV6-5 and TRBJ1-1; no clear D. This CDR3 spans 16 amino acids. CDR1 MNHEY and CDR2 SVGAGI come from the germline V gene. Trimming pared 0 bases from V and 3 bases from J, leaving 14 bases between.

This chain uses TRBV11-1 with TRBJ2-2, with D perhaps TRBD1 (5 bases). Between the trimmed V and J ends, which lost 6 bases and 7 bases, there was a span of 9 bases. CDR1 SGHAT and CDR2 FQDESV come from the germline V gene (reference sequence). The CDR3 is 12 residues long. Written as DNA, the CDR3 is TGTGCCAGCAGTAATCAGGGCGGGGAGCTGTTTTTT. It encodes CASSNQGGELFF. Supplemented by reference TRBV11-1 and TRBJ2-2, the full variable domain reads EAEVAQSPRYKITEKSQAVAFWCDPISGHATLYWYRQILGQGPELLVQFQDESVVDDSQLPKDRFSAERLKGVDSTLKIQPAELGDSAMYLCASSNQGGELFFGEGSRLTVL.

As concerns this clone: The sample holds other DNA sequences that translate to the same CDR3. The CDR3 coding sequence is TGTGCCAGCAGCTTAACAGGGGGCAATCAGCCCCAGCATTTT. Amino acids: CASSLTGGNQPQHF. The chain joins TRBV7-9 to TRBJ1-5, with 7 bases identical to TRBD1. Germline CDR1 reads SEHNR; CDR2 reads FQNEAQ (reference sequence). With V trimmed by 2 bases and J by 2 bases, 0 bases remained unmatched. The CDR3 has 14 amino acids.